This T cell receptor beta chain was obtained from a study of siplizumab effects on memory and regulatory T cells. Study results and limitations: Apparently key alloresponse contributors, naive T cells also seemed more diverse than memory cells. The Treg-derived share of mappable alloreactive CD4+ clones averaged 68.8% with siplizumab and approximately 30% in controls. Only a minor fraction of alloreactive clones mapped to unstimulated subsets. Phenotypic classification as naive or memory proved unattainable for roughly 80-96% of proliferating CD4+ or CD8+ clones.

This CDR3 spans 14 amino acids. Regarding this clone: Its antigen is not known.

Profiled with immunoSEQ multiplex PCR; TCRdb holds only in-frame clones, not every one. The repertoire holds some 120,000 clones, with roughly 94% as singletons. The rearrangement links TRBV21-1 to TRBJ1-5; the D call of TRBD1 is as the table states it, not checked on the DNA. TRBV21-1 is assigned pseudogene status. The sample taken for sequencing was non-Treg CD4+ T cells sorted from blood. This TCR came from a human donor in good health. The CDR3 coding sequence is TGTGCCAGCAGCAAAGACAAAGATAATCAGCCCCAGCATTTT. Residues: CASSKDKDNQPQHF.